A single sample gave rise to the 22 T cell receptor beta chains below, sequenced in a study of T cells in Graves' hyperthyroidism and ophthalmopathy. RNA transcripts gave rise to amplified TCR beta CDR3 regions. HTBI primers were used for first-round RT-PCR of the TCR CDR3. Each CDR3 protein is one row after TCRdb ran MiXCR on the multiplex PCR reads. The sample consists of hundreds of thousands of distinct CDR3 sequences, roughly 14% of them appearing once. Specimen: blood. The receptors were sampled from a man between 18 and 35 years old with Graves' ophthalmopathy.

Details on this clonotype: This may stem from a read error, because a much larger clone lies one nucleotide away. The rearrangement joins TRBV27 to TRBJ2-1; D possibly corresponds to TRBD2 (6 bases). The germline CDR1 and CDR2 sequences are MNHEY and SMNVEV (reference sequence). This CDR3 has 15 residues. Here the CDR3 DNA reads TGTACCAGCAGACTCGGAGGGAGCTCCTACAATGAGCAGTTCTTC. It translates to CTSRLGGSSYNEQFF.

V and J are TRBV7-3 and TRBJ2-7; perhaps D is TRBD1 or TRBD2 (6 bases each). V lost 5 bases and J 2 bases, leaving 13 bases between the germline ends. Germline V CDR1 and CDR2: SGHTA, FQGTGA. The CDR3 spans 14 residues. DNA of the CDR3: TGTGCCAGCAGCGGAGGGGGATTTCCCTACGAGCAGTACTTC. Its translation: CASSGGGFPYEQYF.

This clonotype appeared many times. This chain uses TRBV18 with TRBJ1-1; D perhaps matches TRBD1 (6 bases). Trimming left V 4 bases short and J 4 bases short, with 19 bases between. The CDR3 is made up of 16 amino acids. In germline, CDR1 is KGHSH, CDR2 LQKENI. The CDR3 protein is CASSLQPPGASTEAFF. CDR3 bases: TGTGCCAGCTCACTCCAACCCCCGGGGGCAAGCACTGAAGCTTTCTTT.

This clonotype was recorded many times. The V gene is TRBV5-1, the J gene TRBJ1-1; D not certain. Germline assignment: CDR1 SGHRS and CDR2 YFSETQ. This CDR3 region has 13 residues. The V end was cut by 4 bases, the J end by 5 bases, with 12 bases between. CDR3 amino acids: CASSIGQRTEAFF. The CDR3 DNA reads as TGCGCCAGCAGCATCGGTCAGAGGACTGAAGCTTTCTTT.

This clonotype was seen more than once but under ten times. The chain links TRBV5-6 to TRBJ2-1; TRBD2 is a possible D gene (5 bases). Trimming removed 0 bases from V and 7 bases from J, with 11 bases in between. The CDR3 covers 14 residues. CDR1 is SGHDT, CDR2 YYEEEE, per germline. CDR3 sequence (DNA): TGTGCCAGCAGCTTGGGCGGGTATTCTAATGAGCAGTTCTTC. Translated: CASSLGGYSNEQFF.

This clonotype has a count of ten or more. J is TRBJ1-5 and V is TRBV6-2 or TRBV6-3; D unclear. The CDR3 is 15 residues long. With 6 bases removed from V and 6 bases from J, the gap between germline ends came to 18 bases. Germline loops: CDR1 MNHEY, CDR2 SVGEGT. CDR3 coding DNA: TGTGCCAGCAGCCCCCTCCTGTGGGGAAGTCAGCCCCAGCATTTT. Encoded protein: CASSPLLWGSQPQHF.

This clonotype showed up many times. V usage is TRBV11-3 and J usage is TRBJ2-1, with D unresolved. The germline gives CDR1 SGHNT, CDR2 YENEEA. V lost 5 bases, J lost 0 bases, and 11 bases lay in between. The CDR3 is 15 amino acids. CDR3 coding DNA: TGTGCCAGCAGCCAACGCCTTAGCTCCTACAATGAGCAGTTCTTC. This sequence encodes CASSQRLSSYNEQFF. The variable domain in full, with the rest retrieved from reference TRBV11-3 and TRBJ2-1, is EAGVVQSPRYKIIEKKQPVAFWCNPISGHNTLYWYLQNLGQGPELLIRYENEEAVDDSQLPKDRFSAERLKGVDSTLKIQPAELGDSAVYLCASSQRLSSYNEQFFGPGTRLTVL.

This clonotype was seen at least ten times. V usage is TRBV12-3 or TRBV12-4 and J usage is TRBJ1-2; TRBD1 agrees at 7 bases. Trimming at V came to 6 bases and at J to 0 bases, leaving 10 bases not matched to a gene. The CDR3 loop spans 16 amino acids. The CDR3 sequence is CASSTGTAVSNYGYTF. CDR3 bases: TGTGCCAGCAGCACCGGGACAGCTGTTTCTAACTATGGCTACACCTTC.

Only a few counts were recorded for this clonotype. V and J are TRBV19 and TRBJ1-4, with no clear D. Germline CDR1 is LNHDA and CDR2 is SQIVND (reference sequence). Trimming removed 1 base at V and 8 bases at J, with 5 bases between. The CDR3 consists of 12 residues. This CDR3 is CASSIVGEKLFF. The CDR3 DNA reads as TGTGCCAGTAGTATAGTTGGCGAAAAACTGTTTTTT.

This clonotype was detected ten times or more. The chain combines TRBV6-1 with TRBJ1-6; D is perhaps TRBD1 (5 bases). The CDR3 sequence is 14 residues long. Germline loops: CDR1 MNHNS, CDR2 SASEGT. The germline V and J ends were trimmed by 8 bases and 7 bases, with 15 bases remaining between them. The CDR3 DNA is TGTGCCAGCGGGGGGACGGACAAGAATTCACCCCTCCACTTT. It is translated as CASGGTDKNSPLHF.

The sample holds many counts of this clonotype. The chain couples TRBV28 to TRBJ1-1, with D unresolved. CDR1 is MDHEN and CDR2 is SYDVKM in the germline V gene. The CDR3 consists of 14 residues. The V gene lost 6 bases and the J gene lost 0 bases, with 11 bases spanning the gap. In DNA form, the CDR3 reads TGTGCCAGCAGCGCCTGGGCAATGAACACTGAAGCTTTCTTT. It yields the protein CASSAWAMNTEAFF.

This clonotype was detected many times. V is TRBV30 and J is TRBJ1-2; 7 bases are shared with TRBD1. The germline V gene has CDR1 GTSNPN and CDR2 SVGIG (reference sequence). The CDR3 runs to 13 residues. Germline trimming cut 4 bases from V and 6 bases from J; bases unmatched to any gene: 8. The CDR3 DNA follows: TGTGCCTGGAACAGGGGAATTATCGATGGCTACACCTTC. This codes for CAWNRGIIDGYTF.

This clonotype has a handful of counts. The V gene is TRBV5-4, the J gene TRBJ2-5; no clear D. CDR3 length: 13 residues. Deletions cut 4 bases from V and 7 bases from J, with 14 bases between. Germline V gene lookup returns CDR1 SGHNT and CDR2 YYREEE (reference sequence). For the CDR3, the DNA is TGTGCCAGCAGCACCGACAACACGGGGACCCAGTACTTC. Residues: CASSTDNTGTQYF.

This clonotype turned up a few times. The chain employs TRBV5-1 and TRBJ1-5; no clear D gene. Germline V gene sequence: CDR1 SGHRS, CDR2 YFSETQ. V dropped 7 bases and J dropped 1 base, with 15 bases sitting between them. The CDR3 runs 15 residues. The CDR3 nucleotides read TGCGCCAGCCGTCCAACAGTTTCGAGCAATCAGCCCCAGCATTTT. This sequence encodes CASRPTVSSNQPQHF.

This clonotype was seen a few times. The J gene is TRBJ2-6, the V gene TRBV30, with 7 nucleotides matching TRBD1. CDR1 and CDR2 (germline): GTSNPN, SVGIG (reference sequence). The CDR3 spans 17 residues. The V gene end was trimmed by 5 bases and the J gene end by 0 bases; junction bases not matched to a gene: 10. CDR3 in DNA: TGTGCCTGGGAGGGGGACAGCCTCATCTCTGGGGCCAACGTCCTGACTTTC. It specifies CAWEGDSLISGANVLTF.

The chain uses TRBV5-8 and TRBJ1-4; a weak D match, TRBD1 (5 bases). Trimming pared 4 bases from V and 1 base from J, leaving 11 bases between. CDR1 and CDR2 from the germline V gene are SGHTS and YDEGEE. The CDR3 has 15 amino acids. The CDR3 is CASSPRGVTNEKLFF. CDR3 bases: TGTGCCAGCAGCCCCCGAGGGGTAACTAATGAAAAACTGTTTTTT.

About this clonotype: The junction and the germline gene differ at one end; a read error may be behind it. The chain is built from TRBV11-2 and TRBJ1-4; no clear D. CDR1 and CDR2 (germline): SGHAT, FQNNGV. The CDR3 extends over 11 amino acids. The CDR3 sequence: CVSSLYEKLFF. The CDR3 DNA is TGTGTCAGCAGCTTATATGAAAAACTGTTTTTT.

This clonotype occurred many times. The V gene is TRBV7-2, the J gene TRBJ2-5, with D uncertain. CDR3 length: 15 residues. In germline, CDR1 is SGHTA, CDR2 FQGNSA. V lost 0 bases, J lost 5 bases, and 13 bases lay in between. The CDR3 reads CASSLARQNRETQYF. CDR3 DNA sequence: TGTGCCAGCAGCTTAGCCCGACAAAACCGGGAGACCCAGTACTTC.

The table lists this clonotype with many counts. The gene calls are TRBV7-9 and TRBJ2-1; D ambiguous. Trimming stripped 6 bases from V and 6 bases from J, with 12 bases between. The CDR3 runs to 13 residues. CDR1 and CDR2 (germline): SEHNR, FQNEAQ (reference sequence). The CDR3 DNA follows: TGTGCCAGCAGTTCCCCCCTCTCCAATGAGCAGTTCTTC. Amino acids: CASSSPLSNEQFF.

The chain carries TRBV5-5 and TRBJ1-6, with D unclear. Deletions cut 5 bases from V and 2 bases from J, with 11 bases between. CDR1 and CDR2 from the germline V gene are SGHKS and YYEKEE (reference sequence). The CDR3 totals 15 residues. DNA of the CDR3: TGTGCCAGCAGGTCTATCGGCCCCTATAATTCACCCCTCCACTTT. Encoded protein: CASRSIGPYNSPLHF. Filled out from reference TRBV5-5 and TRBJ1-6, the complete variable domain reads DAGVTQSPTHLIKTRGQQVTLRCSPISGHKSVSWYQQVLGQGPQFIFQYYEKEERGRGNFPDRFSARQFPNYSSELNVNALLLGDSALYLCASRSIGPYNSPLHFGNGTRLTVT.

At least ten counts were recorded for this clonotype. The chain links TRBV12-3 or TRBV12-4 to TRBJ2-3; 8 nucleotides align to TRBD2. The trim removed 2 bases at V and 6 bases at J, leaving 4 bases unmatched. CDR3 size: 14 residues. The CDR3 bases are TGTGCCAGCAGTTTATATAGCGGGGACGATACGCAGTATTTT. As protein: CASSLYSGDDTQYF.

The table lists this clonotype with many counts. The chain combines TRBV30 with TRBJ2-3, with 8 bases aligning to TRBD1. Per the germline V gene, CDR1 is GTSNPN and CDR2 is SVGIG (reference sequence). The CDR3 runs 13 residues. V shed 2 bases and J 4 bases; nucleotides not matched to a gene: 2. CDR3 loop: CAWSSGGADTQYF. The CDR3 DNA reads as TGTGCCTGGAGTTCAGGGGGCGCAGATACGCAGTATTTT. Full variable domain (missing parts from reference TRBV30 and TRBJ2-3): SQTIHQWPATLVQPVGSPLSLECTVEGTSNPNLYWYRQAAGRGLQLLFYSVGIGQISSEVPQNLSASRPQDRQFILSSKKLLLSDSGFYLCAWSSGGADTQYFGPGTRLTVL.